These 7 T cell receptor beta chains share one sample of origin, sequenced in a study of T-cell memory formation after mild COVID-19. TCRdb called the 5' RACE reads again in MiXCR, with one record for every CDR3 protein. The repertoire has 150,000 or so distinct CDR3 sequences, roughly 24% of them found once; the top ten carry approximately 24%. The sample was PBMCs or a T cell subset sorted from them (not recorded which). These TCRs come from an adult woman who had mild COVID-19 (a few samples of this study predate the infection). Cell type and time point are not known.

This clonotype occurred a few times. The J gene is TRBJ1-6, the V gene TRBV6-1; no clear D. The CDR3 sequence is 15 residues long. Per germline, CDR1 MNHNS and CDR2 SASEGT. V was clipped by 6 bases and J by 0 bases, with 9 bases between them. The CDR3 region is CASSQQSSYNSPLHF. Here the CDR3 DNA reads TGTGCCAGCAGCCAACAGAGCTCCTATAATTCACCCCTCCACTTT.

The chain employs TRBV9 and TRBJ2-7; 7 bases align to TRBD2. The V segment lost 0 bases and the J segment 5 bases; nucleotides outside the gene matches: 2. The CDR3 loop spans 13 amino acids. Per germline, CDR1 SGDLS and CDR2 YYNGEE. The CDR3 coding sequence is TGTGCCAGCAGCGTAGGCGGGGGAGACGAGCAGTACTTC. Residues: CASSVGGGDEQYF.

This chain uses TRBV14 with TRBJ2-7, with 11 bases fitting TRBD1. The V gene end was trimmed by 4 bases and the J gene end by 4 bases; junction bases not matched to a gene: 9. This CDR3 has 16 amino acids. Germline CDR1 SGHDN, CDR2 FVKESK. CDR3 DNA sequence: TGTGCCAGCAGCCCGGGACAGGGGGATTTCTTGTACGAGCAGTACTTC. Its translation is CASSPGQGDFLYEQYF. Full variable domain (remainder filled in from reference TRBV14 and TRBJ2-7): EAGVTQFPSHSVIEKGQTVTLRCDPISGHDNLYWYRRVMGKEIKFLLHFVKESKQDESGMPNNRFLAERTGGTYSTLKVQPAELEDSGVYFCASSPGQGDFLYEQYFGPGTRLTVT.

This clonotype was detected a few times. The chain uses TRBV7-9 and TRBJ1-2; D is unclear. CDR3 length equals 12 residues. V lost 5 bases and J lost 4, with 8 bases in between. CDR1 is SEHNR, CDR2 FQNEAQ, per germline (reference sequence). The CDR3 reads CASSPDGYGYTF. CDR3 nucleotides: TGTGCCAGCAGCCCGGACGGCTATGGCTACACCTTC.

CDR3 region: CASSHPSQDMNTGELFF. Written as DNA, the CDR3 is TGTGCCAGCAGCCACCCTAGTCAGGACATGAACACCGGGGAGCTGTTTTTT. This chain joins TRBV9 and TRBJ2-2, with a weak D call TRBD1 (5 bases). Germline loops: CDR1 SGDLS, CDR2 YYNGEE. The V end was cut by 4 bases, the J end by 1 base, with 17 bases between. CDR3 length equals 17 residues.

This chain links TRBV21-1 with TRBJ2-7; TRBD2, the table's D call, was not compared with the DNA. TRBV21-1 is a pseudogene. The CDR3 contains 19 residues. This CDR3 reads CASSKAPSREVPFGYEQYF. In nucleotides, the CDR3 is TGTGCCAGCAGCAAAGCGCCTTCGCGGGAGGTCCCGTTCGGGTACGAGCAGTACTTC.

The rearrangement joins TRBV20-1 to TRBJ1-1; D unresolved. V was cut by 0 bases and J by 11 bases, with 13 bases left in between. The germline gives CDR1 DFQATT, CDR2 SNEGSKA (reference sequence). The CDR3 contains 12 residues. The CDR3 nucleotides read TGCAGTGCTAGAGATTGGGGTCATCGGGCTTTCTTT. Protein: CSARDWGHRAFF.